This T cell receptor beta chain was sequenced during a study of CD8 T cells in ankylosing spondylitis. Via MiXCR, TCRdb re-called the 5' RACE reads, giving one row per CDR3 protein. In the table there are some 330,000 distinct CDR3 sequences, approximately 8.2% of which are singletons. Germline CDR1 SGHTA, CDR2 FQGNSA. V lost 5 bases, J lost 2 bases, and 18 bases lay in between. The CDR3 has 16 residues. Study-level findings and limits: About 8 highly homologous variants made up a TCR beta motif that seemed to typify ankylosing spondylitis blood.

The sample holds many counts of this clonotype. Its target is unknown. The chain combines TRBV7-2 with TRBJ1-2, with D hard to call. Sequencing input: blood, either unsorted or a sorted T cell fraction (not recorded which). The TCR was taken from a male donor with ankylosing spondylitis. The CDR3 loop reads CASSLRLGALNYGYTF. CDR3 bases: TGTGCCAGCAGCCTGCGGCTGGGCGCCCTGAACTATGGCTACACCTTC.